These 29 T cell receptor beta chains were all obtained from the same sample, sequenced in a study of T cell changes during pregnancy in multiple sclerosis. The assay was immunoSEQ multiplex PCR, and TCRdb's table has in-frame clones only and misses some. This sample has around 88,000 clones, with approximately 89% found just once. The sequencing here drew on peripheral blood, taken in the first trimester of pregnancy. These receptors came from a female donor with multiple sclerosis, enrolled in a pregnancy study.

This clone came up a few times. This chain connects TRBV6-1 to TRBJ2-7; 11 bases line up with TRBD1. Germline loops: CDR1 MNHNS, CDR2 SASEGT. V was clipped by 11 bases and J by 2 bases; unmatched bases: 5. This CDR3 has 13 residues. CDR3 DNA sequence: TGTGCCGGAGGACAGGGGGCGACCTACGAGCAGTACTTC. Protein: CAGGQGATYEQYF.

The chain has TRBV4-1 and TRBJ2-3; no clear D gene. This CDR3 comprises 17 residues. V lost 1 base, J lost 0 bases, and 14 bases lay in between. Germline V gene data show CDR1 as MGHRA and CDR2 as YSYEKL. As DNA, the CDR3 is TGCGCCAGCAGCCAAGTTGCGCTAGGTCTTAGCACAGATACGCAGTATTTT. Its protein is CASSQVALGLSTDTQYF.

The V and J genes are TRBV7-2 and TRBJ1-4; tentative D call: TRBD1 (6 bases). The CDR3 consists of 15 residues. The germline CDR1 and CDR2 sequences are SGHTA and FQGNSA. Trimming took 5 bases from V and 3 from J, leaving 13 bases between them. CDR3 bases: TGTGCCAGCAGCACATACAGGGTCTCTAATGAAAAACTGTTTTTT. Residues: CASSTYRVSNEKLFF. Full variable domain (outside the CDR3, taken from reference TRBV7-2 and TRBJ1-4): GAGVSQSPSNKVTEKGKDVELRCDPISGHTALYWYRQSLGQGLEFLIYFQGNSAPDKSGLPSDRFSAERTGGSVSTLTIQRTQQEDSAVYLCASSTYRVSNEKLFFGSGTQLSVL.

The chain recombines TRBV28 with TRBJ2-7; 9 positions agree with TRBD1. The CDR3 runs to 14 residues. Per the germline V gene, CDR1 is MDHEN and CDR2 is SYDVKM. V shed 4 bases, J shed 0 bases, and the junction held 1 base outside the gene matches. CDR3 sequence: CASSSDRGSYEQYF. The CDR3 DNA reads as TGTGCCAGCAGTTCGGACAGGGGCTCCTACGAGCAGTACTTC.

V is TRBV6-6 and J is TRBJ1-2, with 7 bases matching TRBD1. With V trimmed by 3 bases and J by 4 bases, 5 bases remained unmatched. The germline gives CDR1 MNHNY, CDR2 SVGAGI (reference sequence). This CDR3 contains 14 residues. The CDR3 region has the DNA TGTGCCAGCAGTTATCCGGCAGGGGGCTATGGCTACACCTTC. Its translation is CASSYPAGGYGYTF.

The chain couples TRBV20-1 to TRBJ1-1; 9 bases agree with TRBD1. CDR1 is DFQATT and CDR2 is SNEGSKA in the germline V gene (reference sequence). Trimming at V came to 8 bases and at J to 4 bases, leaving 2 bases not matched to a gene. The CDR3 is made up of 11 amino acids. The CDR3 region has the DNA TGCAGTACGACAGGGGGCACTGAAGCTTTCTTT. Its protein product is CSTTGGTEAFF.

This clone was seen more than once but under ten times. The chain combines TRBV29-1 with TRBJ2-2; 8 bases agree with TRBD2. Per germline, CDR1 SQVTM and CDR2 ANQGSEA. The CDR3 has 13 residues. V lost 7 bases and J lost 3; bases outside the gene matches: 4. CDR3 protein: CSGGGWDTGELFF. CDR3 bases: TGCAGCGGCGGGGGGTGGGACACCGGGGAGCTGTTTTTT.

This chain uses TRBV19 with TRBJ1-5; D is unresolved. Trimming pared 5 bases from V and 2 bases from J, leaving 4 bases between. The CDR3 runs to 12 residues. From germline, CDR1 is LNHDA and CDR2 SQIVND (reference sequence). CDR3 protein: CASSLRNQPQHF. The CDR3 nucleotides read TGTGCCAGTAGTCTACGCAATCAGCCCCAGCATTTT. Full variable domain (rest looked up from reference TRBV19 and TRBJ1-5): DGGITQSPKYLFRKEGQNVTLSCEQNLNHDAMYWYRQDPGQGLRLIYYSQIVNDFQKGDIAEGYSVSREKKESFPLTVTSAQKNPTAFYLCASSLRNQPQHFGDGTRLSIL.

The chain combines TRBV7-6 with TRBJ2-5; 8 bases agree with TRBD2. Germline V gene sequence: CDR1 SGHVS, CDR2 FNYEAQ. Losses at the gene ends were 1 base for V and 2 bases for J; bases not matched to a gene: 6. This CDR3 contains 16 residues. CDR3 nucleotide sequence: TGTGCCAGCAGCTTAGGGATGCCGGGGGGGCAAGAGACCCAGTACTTC. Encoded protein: CASSLGMPGGQETQYF.

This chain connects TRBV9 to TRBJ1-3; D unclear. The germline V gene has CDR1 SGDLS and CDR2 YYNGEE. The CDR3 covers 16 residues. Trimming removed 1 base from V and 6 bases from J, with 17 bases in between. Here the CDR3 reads CASSVQDRTAANTIYF. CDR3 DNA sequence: TGTGCCAGCAGCGTACAGGATCGAACCGCCGCAAACACCATATATTTT.

The CDR3 nucleotides read TGTGCCAGCAGTGTACAGGGGGCGCGGACTGAAGCTTTCTTT. This translates into CASSVQGARTEAFF. V usage is TRBV7-2 and J usage is TRBJ1-1, with 9 bases matching TRBD1. Germline CDR1 reads SGHTA; CDR2 reads FQGNSA. V dropped 6 bases and J dropped 5; count of bases not matched to a gene: 7. The CDR3 is 14 residues long.

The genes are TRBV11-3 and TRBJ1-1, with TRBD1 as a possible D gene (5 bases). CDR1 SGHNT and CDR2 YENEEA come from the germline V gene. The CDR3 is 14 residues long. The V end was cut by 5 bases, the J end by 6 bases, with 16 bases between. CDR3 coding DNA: TGTGCCAGCAGCCAGGGCAGGGTGAGCGCTGAAGCTTTCTTT. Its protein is CASSQGRVSAEAFF.

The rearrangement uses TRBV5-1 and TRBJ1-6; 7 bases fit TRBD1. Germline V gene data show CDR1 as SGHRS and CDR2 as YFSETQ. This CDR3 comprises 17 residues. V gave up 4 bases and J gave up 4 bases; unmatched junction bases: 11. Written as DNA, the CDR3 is TGCGCCAGCAGCCAGACTCTCAGGGGGTATTATAATTCACCCCTCCACTTT. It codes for CASSQTLRGYYNSPLHF.

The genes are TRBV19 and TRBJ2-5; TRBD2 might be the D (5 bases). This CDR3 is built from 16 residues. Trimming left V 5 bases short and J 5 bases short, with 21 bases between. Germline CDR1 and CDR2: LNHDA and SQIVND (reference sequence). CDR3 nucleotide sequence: TGTGCCAGTAGTCCTCCCCCTGGCGGTCGGAGGGAGACCCAGTACTTC. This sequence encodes CASSPPPGGRRETQYF.

Written as DNA, the CDR3 is TGTGCCAGCAGCCGGCGATTGGACAGCAAGAATAGCAATCAGCCCCAGCATTTT. Translation gives CASSRRLDSKNSNQPQHF. The chain is built from TRBV5-6 and TRBJ1-5, with D possibly matching TRBD1 (6 bases). The germline V and J ends were trimmed by 4 bases and 0 bases, with 20 bases remaining between them. CDR3 length: 18 amino acids. Germline V gene data show CDR1 as SGHDT and CDR2 as YYEEEE.

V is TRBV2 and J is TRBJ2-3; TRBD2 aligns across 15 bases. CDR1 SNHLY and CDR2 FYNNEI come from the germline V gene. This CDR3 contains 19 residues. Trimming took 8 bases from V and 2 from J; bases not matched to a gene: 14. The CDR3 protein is CASEIPGLAGGRVTDTQYF. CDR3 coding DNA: TGTGCCAGCGAAATACCAGGACTAGCGGGGGGGCGTGTCACAGATACGCAGTATTTT.

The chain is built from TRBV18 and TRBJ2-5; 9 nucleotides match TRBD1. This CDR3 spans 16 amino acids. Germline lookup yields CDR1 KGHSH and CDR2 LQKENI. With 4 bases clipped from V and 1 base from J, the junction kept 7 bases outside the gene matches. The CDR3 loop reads CASSLQTGGFQETQYF. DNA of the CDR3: TGTGCCAGCTCACTCCAGACAGGGGGATTCCAAGAGACCCAGTACTTC.

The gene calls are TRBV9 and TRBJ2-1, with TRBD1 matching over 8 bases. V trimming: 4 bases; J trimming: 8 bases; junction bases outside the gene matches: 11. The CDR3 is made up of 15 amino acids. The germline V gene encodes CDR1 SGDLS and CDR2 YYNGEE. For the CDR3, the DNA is TGTGCCAGCAGCCGATTACAGGGGGTACTCCATGAGCAGTTCTTC. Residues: CASSRLQGVLHEQFF.

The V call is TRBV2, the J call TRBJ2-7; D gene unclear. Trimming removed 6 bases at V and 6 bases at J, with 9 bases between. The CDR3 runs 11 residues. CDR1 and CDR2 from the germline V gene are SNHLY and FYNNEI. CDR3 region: CASRESREQYF. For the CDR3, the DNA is TGTGCCAGCAGGGAGAGTCGCGAGCAGTACTTC.

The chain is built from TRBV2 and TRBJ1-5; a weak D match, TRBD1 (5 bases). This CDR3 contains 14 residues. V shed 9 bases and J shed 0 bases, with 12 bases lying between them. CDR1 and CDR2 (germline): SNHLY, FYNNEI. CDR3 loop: CASKTELSNQPQHF. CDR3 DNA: TGTGCCAGTAAGACAGAACTTAGCAATCAGCCCCAGCATTTT.

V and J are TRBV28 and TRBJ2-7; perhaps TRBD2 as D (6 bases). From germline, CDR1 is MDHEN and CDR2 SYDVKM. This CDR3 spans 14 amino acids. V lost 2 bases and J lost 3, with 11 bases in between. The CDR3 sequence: CASSLPHGGYEQYF. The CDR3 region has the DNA TGTGCCAGCAGTTTACCCCACGGGGGCTACGAGCAGTACTTC.

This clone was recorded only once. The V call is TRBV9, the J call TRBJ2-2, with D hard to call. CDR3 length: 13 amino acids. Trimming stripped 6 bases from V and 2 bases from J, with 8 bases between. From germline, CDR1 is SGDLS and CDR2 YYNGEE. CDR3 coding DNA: TGTGCCAGCAACTCCCTTAACACCGGGGAGCTGTTTTTT. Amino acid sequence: CASNSLNTGELFF.

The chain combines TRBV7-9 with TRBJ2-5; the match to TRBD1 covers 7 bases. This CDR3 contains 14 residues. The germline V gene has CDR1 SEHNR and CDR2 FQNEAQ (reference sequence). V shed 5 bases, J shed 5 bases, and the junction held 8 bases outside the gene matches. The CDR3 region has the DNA TGTGCCAGCAGCCCCGAGGGGGCTGGCGAGACCCAGTACTTC. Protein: CASSPEGAGETQYF.

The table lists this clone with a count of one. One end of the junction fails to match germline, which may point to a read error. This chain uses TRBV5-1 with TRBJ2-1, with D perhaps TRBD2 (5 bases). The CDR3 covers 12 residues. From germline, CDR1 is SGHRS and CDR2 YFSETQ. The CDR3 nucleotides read TGCGCCAGCAGTTTGGGTGAGGGTGAGCAGTTCTTC. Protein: CASSLGEGEQFF.

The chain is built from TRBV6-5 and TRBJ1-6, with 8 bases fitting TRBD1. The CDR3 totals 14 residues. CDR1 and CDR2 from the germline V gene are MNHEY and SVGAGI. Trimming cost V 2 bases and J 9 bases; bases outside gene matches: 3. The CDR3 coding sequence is TGTGCCAGCAGTTACGACAGGGGTGGTTCACCCCTCCACTTT. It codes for CASSYDRGGSPLHF.

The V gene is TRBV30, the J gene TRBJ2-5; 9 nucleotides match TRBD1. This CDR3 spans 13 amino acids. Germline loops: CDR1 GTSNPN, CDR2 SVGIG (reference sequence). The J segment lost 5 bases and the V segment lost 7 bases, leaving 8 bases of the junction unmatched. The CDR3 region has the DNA TGTGCCTCGCTCGGGACAGGGATGGAGACCCAGTACTTC. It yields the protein CASLGTGMETQYF.

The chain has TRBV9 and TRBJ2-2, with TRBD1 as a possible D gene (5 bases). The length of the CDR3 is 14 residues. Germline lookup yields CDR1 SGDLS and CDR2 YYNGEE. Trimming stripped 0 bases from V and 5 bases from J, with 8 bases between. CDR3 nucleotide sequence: TGTGCCAGCAGCGTAGAATCAGGGACCGGGGAGCTGTTTTTT. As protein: CASSVESGTGELFF.

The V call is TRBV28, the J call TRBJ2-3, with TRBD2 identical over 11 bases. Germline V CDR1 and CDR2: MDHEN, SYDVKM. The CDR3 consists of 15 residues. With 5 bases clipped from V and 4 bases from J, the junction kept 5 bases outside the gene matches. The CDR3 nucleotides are TGTGCCAGCAGTCGGACTAGCGGGTCGGCAGATACGCAGTATTTT. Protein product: CASSRTSGSADTQYF.

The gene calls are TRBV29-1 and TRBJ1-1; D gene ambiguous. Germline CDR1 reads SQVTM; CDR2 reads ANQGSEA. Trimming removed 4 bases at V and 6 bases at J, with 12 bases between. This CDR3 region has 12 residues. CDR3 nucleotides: TGCAGCGTTGGAACTCAGGTACCTGAAGCTTTCTTT. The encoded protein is CSVGTQVPEAFF.